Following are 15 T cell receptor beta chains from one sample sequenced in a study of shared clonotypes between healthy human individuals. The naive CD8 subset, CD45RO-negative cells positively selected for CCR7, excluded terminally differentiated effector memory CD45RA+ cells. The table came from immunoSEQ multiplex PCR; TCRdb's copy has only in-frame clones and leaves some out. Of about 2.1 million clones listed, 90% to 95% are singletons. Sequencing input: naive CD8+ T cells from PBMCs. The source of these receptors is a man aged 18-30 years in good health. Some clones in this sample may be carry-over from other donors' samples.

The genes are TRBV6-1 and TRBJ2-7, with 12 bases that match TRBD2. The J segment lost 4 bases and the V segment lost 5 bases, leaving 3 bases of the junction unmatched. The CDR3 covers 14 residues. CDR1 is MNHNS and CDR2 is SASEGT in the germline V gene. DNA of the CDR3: TGTGCCAGCAGTTCGACTAGCGGGGGATACGAGCAGTACTTC. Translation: CASSSTSGGYEQYF.

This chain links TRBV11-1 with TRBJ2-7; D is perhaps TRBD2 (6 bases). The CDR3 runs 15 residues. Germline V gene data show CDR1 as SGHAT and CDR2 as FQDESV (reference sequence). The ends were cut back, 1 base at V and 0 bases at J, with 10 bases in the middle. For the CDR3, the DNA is TGTGCCAGCAGCTTAGGACGGGGGACCTCCTACGAGCAGTACTTC. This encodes CASSLGRGTSYEQYF.

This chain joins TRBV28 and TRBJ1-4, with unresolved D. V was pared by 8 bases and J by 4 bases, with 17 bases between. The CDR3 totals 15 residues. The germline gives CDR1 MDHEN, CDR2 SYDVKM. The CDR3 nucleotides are TGTGCCAGCTCCGACTCACCATCCAATAATGAAAAACTGTTTTTT. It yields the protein CASSDSPSNNEKLFF.

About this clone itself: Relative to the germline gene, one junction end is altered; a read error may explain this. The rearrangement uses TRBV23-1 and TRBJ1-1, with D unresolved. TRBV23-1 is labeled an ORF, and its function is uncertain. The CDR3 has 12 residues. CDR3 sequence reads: CASSQSNSEAFF. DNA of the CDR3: TGCGCCAGCAGTCAATCGAACAGTGAAGCTTTCTTT.

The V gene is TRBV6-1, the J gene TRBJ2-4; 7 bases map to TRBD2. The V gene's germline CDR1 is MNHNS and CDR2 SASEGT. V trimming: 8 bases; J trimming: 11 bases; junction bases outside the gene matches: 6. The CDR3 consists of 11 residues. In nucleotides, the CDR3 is TGTGCCAGCTACAATCTAGCGGTTCAGTACTTC. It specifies CASYNLAVQYF.

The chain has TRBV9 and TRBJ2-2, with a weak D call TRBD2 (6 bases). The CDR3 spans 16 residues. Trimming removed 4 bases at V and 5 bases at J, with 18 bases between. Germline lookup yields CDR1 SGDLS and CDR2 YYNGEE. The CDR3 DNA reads TGTGCCAGCAGCAGGGACGGGAAGGGGAGGACCGGGGAGCTGTTTTTT. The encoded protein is CASSRDGKGRTGELFF.

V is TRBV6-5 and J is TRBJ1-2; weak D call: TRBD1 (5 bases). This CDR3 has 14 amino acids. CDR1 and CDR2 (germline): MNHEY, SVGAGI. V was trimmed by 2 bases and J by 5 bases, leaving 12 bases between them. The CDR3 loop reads CASSYGTGLYGYTF. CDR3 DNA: TGTGCCAGCAGTTACGGGACGGGGCTGTATGGCTACACCTTC.

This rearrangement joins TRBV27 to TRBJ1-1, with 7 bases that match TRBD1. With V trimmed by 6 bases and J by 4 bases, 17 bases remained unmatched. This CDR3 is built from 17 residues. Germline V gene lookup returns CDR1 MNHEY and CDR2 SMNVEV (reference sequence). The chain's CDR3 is CASSPLPPRGGTTEAFF. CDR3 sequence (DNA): TGTGCCAGCAGCCCCCTCCCCCCAAGAGGGGGCACCACTGAAGCTTTCTTT.

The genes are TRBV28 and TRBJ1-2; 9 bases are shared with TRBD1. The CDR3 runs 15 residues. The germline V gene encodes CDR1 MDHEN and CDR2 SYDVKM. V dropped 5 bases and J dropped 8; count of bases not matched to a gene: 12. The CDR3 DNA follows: TGTGCCAGCAGTCAGTCCGGGACAGGGATCGACGGCTACACCTTC. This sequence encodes CASSQSGTGIDGYTF.

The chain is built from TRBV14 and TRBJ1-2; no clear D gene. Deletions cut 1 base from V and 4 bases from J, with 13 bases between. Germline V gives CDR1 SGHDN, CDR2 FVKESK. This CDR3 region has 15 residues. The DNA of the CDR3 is TGTGCCAGCAGCCAAGGCTTCAGGTCCGTCTATGGCTACACCTTC. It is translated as CASSQGFRSVYGYTF.

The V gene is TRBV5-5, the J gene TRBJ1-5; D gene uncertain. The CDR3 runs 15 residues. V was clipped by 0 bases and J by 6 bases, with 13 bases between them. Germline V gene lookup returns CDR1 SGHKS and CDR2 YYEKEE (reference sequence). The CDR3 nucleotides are TGTGCCAGCAGCTTGGCTGGAGGCCCCAGTCAGCCCCAGCATTTT. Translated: CASSLAGGPSQPQHF. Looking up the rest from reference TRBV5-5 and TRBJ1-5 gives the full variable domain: DAGVTQSPTHLIKTRGQQVTLRCSPISGHKSVSWYQQVLGQGPQFIFQYYEKEERGRGNFPDRFSARQFPNYSSELNVNALLLGDSALYLCASSLAGGPSQPQHFGDGTRLSIL.

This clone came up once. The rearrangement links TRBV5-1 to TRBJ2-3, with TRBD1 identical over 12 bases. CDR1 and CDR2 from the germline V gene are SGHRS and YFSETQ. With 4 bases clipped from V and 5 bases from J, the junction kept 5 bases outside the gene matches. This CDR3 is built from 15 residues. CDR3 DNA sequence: TGCGCCAGCAGCCGGGACAGGGGGCAAGGAGATACGCAGTATTTT. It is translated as CASSRDRGQGDTQYF.

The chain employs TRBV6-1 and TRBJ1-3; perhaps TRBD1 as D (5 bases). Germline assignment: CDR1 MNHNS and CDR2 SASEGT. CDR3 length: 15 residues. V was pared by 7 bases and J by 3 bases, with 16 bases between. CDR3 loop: CASIGVGERGNTIYF. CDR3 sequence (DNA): TGTGCCAGCATTGGGGTAGGGGAGCGTGGAAACACCATATATTTT.

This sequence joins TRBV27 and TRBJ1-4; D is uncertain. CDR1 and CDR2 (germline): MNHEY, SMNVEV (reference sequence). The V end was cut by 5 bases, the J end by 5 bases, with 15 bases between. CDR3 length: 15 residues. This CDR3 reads CASSPYPRSNEKLFF. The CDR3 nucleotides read TGTGCCAGCAGTCCTTATCCCCGTTCCAATGAAAAACTGTTTTTT.

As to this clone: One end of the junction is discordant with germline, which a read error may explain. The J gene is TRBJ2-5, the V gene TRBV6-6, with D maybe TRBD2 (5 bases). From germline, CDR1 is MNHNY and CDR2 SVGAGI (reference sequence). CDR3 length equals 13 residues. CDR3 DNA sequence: TGTGCCAGCAGTTACGTCAGGTGGGAGACCCAGAACTTC. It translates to CASSYVRWETQNF.